Included here is one T cell receptor (beta chain) sequence, with context. Primers for the PCR totalled 60 Vbeta and 13 Jbeta. Using immunoSEQ multiplex PCR, the repertoire was profiled, and TCRdb retains in-frame clones only, with some absent. Of about 100,000 clones in the sample, 65% to 90% were seen once. The data stem from a study of cytomegalovirus exposure and HLA in healthy donors. V gave up 4 bases and J gave up 11 bases; unmatched junction bases: 13. The length of the CDR3 is 14 residues. The clonotype was recovered from a woman between 65 and 79 years old in good health and CMV-seropositive. What was sequenced was PBMCs. The chain carries TRBV23-1 and TRBJ2-5, with TRBD2 matching 7 bases. TRBV23-1 is an ORF; its function is uncertain. DNA of the CDR3: TGCGCCAGCAGTCCCCCCGGACTAGGGTTCGGGCAGTACTTC. Translating gives CASSPPGLGFGQYF.